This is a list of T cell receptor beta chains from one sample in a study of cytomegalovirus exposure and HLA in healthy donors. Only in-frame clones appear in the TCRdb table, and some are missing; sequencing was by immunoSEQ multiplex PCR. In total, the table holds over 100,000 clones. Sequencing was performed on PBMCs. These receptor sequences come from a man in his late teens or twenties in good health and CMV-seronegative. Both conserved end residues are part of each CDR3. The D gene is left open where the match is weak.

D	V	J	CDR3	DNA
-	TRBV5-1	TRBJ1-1	CASSLSGRLNTEAFF	TGCGCCAGCAGCTTGTCCGGCAGGCTGAACACTGAAGCTTTCTTT
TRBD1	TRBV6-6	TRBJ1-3	CASSRGQGAFGNTIYF	TGTGCCAGCAGTCGGGGACAGGGGGCGTTTGGAAACACCATATATTTT
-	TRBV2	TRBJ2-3	CASRRVHSTDTQYF	TGTGCCAGCAGGCGAGTTCACTCCACAGATACGCAGTATTTT
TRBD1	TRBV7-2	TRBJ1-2	CASSRSPDRDLGYTF	TGTGCCAGCAGCCGGTCACCCGACAGGGACCTGGGCTACACCTTC
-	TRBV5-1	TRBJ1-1	CASSLGTLNTEAFF	TGCGCCAGCAGCTTGGGGACATTGAACACTGAAGCTTTCTTT
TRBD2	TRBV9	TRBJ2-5	CASSAGRGTSMEETQYF	TGTGCCAGCAGCGCGGGGCGTGGGACTAGTATGGAAGAGACCCAGTACTTC
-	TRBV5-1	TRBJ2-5	CASSLSQGSNIQETQYF	TGCGCCAGCAGCTTGTCTCAGGGAAGTAATATCCAAGAGACCCAGTACTTC
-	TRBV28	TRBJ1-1	CASSLWGRMNTEAFF	TGTGCCAGCAGTTTATGGGGGCGAATGAACACTGAAGCTTTCTTT
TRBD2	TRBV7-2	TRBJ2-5	CASSLDPGLGGETQYF	TGTGCCAGCAGCTTAGACCCGGGACTAGGGGGTGAGACCCAGTACTTC
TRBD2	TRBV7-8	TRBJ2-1	CASSLARQRGNNEQFF	TGTGCCAGCAGCTTAGCGAGACAGCGGGGGAACAATGAGCAGTTCTTC
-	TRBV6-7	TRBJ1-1	CASSLQATTGGAEAFF	TGTGCCAGCAGTCTGCAAGCGACTACTGGGGGGGCTGAAGCTTTCTTT
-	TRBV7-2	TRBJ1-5	CASSFNAPGNGNQPQHF	TGTGCCAGCAGCTTTAACGCGCCGGGGAACGGAAATCAGCCCCAGCATTTT
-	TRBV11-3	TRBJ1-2	CASSSHRAANYGYTF	TGTGCCAGCAGCTCCCACAGAGCAGCTAACTATGGCTACACCTTC
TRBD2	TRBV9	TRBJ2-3	CASSVTRGGSPSTDTQYF	TGTGCCAGCAGCGTAACTCGCGGGGGGAGTCCTAGCACAGATACGCAGTATTTT
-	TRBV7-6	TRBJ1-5	CASSLSPSNQPQHF	TGTGCCAGCAGCTTAAGCCCTAGCAATCAGCCCCAGCATTTT
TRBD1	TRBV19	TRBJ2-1	CASSRLTGQGSYNEQFF	TGTGCCAGTAGTAGGTTGACGGGACAGGGCTCCTACAATGAGCAGTTCTTC
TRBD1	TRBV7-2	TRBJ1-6	CASSLKEQGAGSPLHF	TGTGCCAGCAGCTTAAAGGAACAGGGGGCAGGATCACCCCTCCACTTT
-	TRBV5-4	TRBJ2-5	CASSSRGGPLSETQYF	TGTGCCAGCAGCTCCCGAGGAGGCCCACTCTCGGAGACCCAGTACTTC
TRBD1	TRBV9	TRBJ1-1	CASTQGDRTEAFF	TGTGCCAGTACTCAGGGGGATCGCACTGAAGCTTTCTTT
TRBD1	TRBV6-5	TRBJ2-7	CASRRSGQGIYEQYF	TGTGCCAGCAGGAGATCCGGACAGGGGATTTACGAGCAGTACTTC
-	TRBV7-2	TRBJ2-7	CASSRPLQGLNEQYF	TGTGCCAGCAGCCGACCCCTCCAGGGACTCAACGAGCAGTACTTC
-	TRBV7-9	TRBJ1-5	CASSPGSNQPQHF	TGTGCCAGCAGCCCAGGGAGCAATCAGCCCCAGCATTTT
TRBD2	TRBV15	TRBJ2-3	CATSRESGRWVMDTQYF	TGTGCCACCAGCAGGGAGAGCGGGAGATGGGTAATGGATACGCAGTATTTT
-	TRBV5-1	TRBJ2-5	CASSPQGGTEHHVWTQYF	TGCGCCAGCAGCCCGCAGGGGGGAACCGAACACCACGTTTGGACCCAGTACTTC
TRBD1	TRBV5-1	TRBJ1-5	CASSLETGNNQPQHF	TGCGCCAGCAGCTTAGAGACAGGGAACAATCAGCCCCAGCATTTT
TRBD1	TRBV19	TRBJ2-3	CASAGTGGGDTQYF	TGTGCCAGCGCCGGGACAGGGGGTGGAGATACGCAGTATTTT
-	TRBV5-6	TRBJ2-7	CASSLQAYEQYF	TGTGCCAGCAGCTTACAGGCCTACGAGCAGTACTTC
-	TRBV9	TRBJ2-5	CASSVGGAETQYF	TGTGCCAGCAGCGTAGGGGGCGCGGAGACCCAGTACTTC
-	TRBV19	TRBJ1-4	CASSRGATNEKLFF	TGTGCCAGTAGTAGGGGGGCAACTAATGAAAAACTGTTTTTT
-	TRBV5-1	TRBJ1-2	CASSFEQGGRYGYTF	TGCGCCAGCAGCTTCGAGCAGGGAGGGAGGTATGGCTACACCTTC
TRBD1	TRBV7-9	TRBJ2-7	CASSFRGGRDEQYF	TGTGCCAGCAGCTTCAGAGGGGGCAGGGACGAGCAGTACTTC
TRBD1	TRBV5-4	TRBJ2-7	CASSLFDRGYEQYF	TGTGCCAGCAGCTTGTTTGACAGGGGCTACGAGCAGTACTTC
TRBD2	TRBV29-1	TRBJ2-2	CSAGLAGGTGELFF	TGCAGCGCCGGACTAGCGGGGGGGACCGGGGAGCTGTTTTTT
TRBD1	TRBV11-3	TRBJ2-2	CASSLRDRESTGELFF	TGTGCCAGCAGCTTGAGGGACAGGGAAAGCACCGGGGAGCTGTTTTTT
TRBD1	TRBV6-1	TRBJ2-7	CATTGVISSYEQYF	TGTGCCACGACAGGGGTCATAAGCTCCTACGAGCAGTACTTC
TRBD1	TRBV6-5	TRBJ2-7	CASSYRAGGTYEQYF	TGTGCCAGCAGTTATAGGGCAGGGGGCACGTACGAGCAGTACTTC
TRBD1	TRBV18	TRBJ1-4	CASSPDRDRARQTNEKLFF	TGTGCCAGCTCACCCGACCGGGACAGGGCCCGACAAACTAATGAAAAACTGTTTTTT
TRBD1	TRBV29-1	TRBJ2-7	CSVIRQGRFYEQYF	TGCAGCGTGATCAGACAGGGGCGCTTCTACGAGCAGTACTTC
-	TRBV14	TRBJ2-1	CASSQFSLLYNEQFF	TGTGCCAGCAGCCAATTCTCTCTTCTCTACAATGAGCAGTTCTTC
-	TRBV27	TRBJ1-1	CASRQNGGRDTEAFF	TGTGCCAGCAGACAAAACGGGGGGAGGGACACTGAAGCTTTCTTT
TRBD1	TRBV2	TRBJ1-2	CASSARGQGDYGYTF	TGTGCCAGCAGTGCACGGGGACAGGGGGACTATGGCTACACCTTC
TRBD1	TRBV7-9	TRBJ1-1	CASVPGTANTEAFF	TGTGCCAGCGTACCCGGGACAGCGAACACTGAAGCTTTCTTT